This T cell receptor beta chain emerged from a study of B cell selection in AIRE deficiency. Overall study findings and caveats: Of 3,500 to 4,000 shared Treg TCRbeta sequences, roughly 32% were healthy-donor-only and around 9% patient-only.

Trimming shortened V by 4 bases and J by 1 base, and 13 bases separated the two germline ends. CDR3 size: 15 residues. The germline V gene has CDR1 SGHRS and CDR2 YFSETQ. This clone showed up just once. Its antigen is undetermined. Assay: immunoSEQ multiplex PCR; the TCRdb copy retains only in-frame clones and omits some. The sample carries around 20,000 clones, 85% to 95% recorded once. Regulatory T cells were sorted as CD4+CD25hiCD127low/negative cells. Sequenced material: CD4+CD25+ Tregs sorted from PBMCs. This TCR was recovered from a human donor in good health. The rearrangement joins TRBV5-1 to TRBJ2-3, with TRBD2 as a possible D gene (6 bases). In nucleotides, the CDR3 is TGCGCCAGCAGCGGAGGGTCTAGCGGCACAGATACGCAGTATTTT. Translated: CASSGGSSGTDTQYF.